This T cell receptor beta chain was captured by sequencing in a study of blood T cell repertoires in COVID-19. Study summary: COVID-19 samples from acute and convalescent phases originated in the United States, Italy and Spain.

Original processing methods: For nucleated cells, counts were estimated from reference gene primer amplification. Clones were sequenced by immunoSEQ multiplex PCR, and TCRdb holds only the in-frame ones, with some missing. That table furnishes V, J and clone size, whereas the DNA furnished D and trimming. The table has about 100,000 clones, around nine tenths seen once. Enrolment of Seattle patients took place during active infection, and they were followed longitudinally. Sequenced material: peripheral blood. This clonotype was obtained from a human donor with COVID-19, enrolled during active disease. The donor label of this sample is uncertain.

The CDR3 bases are TGCGCCAGCAGCTTGGATGCGGGCGCGGTCGACACTGAAGCTTTCTTT. This gives the protein CASSLDAGAVDTEAFF. The chain recombines TRBV5-1 with TRBJ1-1, with unresolved D. V shed 0 bases and J shed 3 bases, with 15 bases lying between them. Germline-derived CDR1 and CDR2 are SGHRS and YFSETQ. This CDR3 spans 16 amino acids.